Listed here are 29 T cell receptor beta chains from one sample, sequenced in a study of blood T cell repertoires in COVID-19. TCRdb keeps only in-frame clones here, not all; method: immunoSEQ multiplex PCR. The sample records about 400,000 clones, 85% to 90% being singletons. Sequenced: PBMCs or T cells enriched from blood (not recorded which). The receptors come from a woman between 25 and 40 years old with acute COVID-19.

V is TRBV6-5 and J is TRBJ1-2; no firm D call. Trimming took off 6 bases at V and 7 bases at J, with 15 bases between the two ends. The CDR3 totals 13 residues. Per germline, CDR1 MNHEY and CDR2 SVGAGI. CDR3 residues: CASRQPGAVGYTF. The CDR3 nucleotides read TGTGCCAGCAGGCAGCCCGGCGCGGTTGGCTACACCTTC.

The CDR3 DNA reads as TGTGCCAGCAGTTATGTTGGCGGGGGGGCGTACGAGCAGTACTTC. It codes for CASSYVGGGAYEQYF. The gene calls are TRBV6-5 and TRBJ2-7; TRBD2 matches at 9 bases. Germline lookup yields CDR1 MNHEY and CDR2 SVGAGI. With V trimmed by 3 bases and J by 4 bases, 7 bases remained unmatched. The CDR3 covers 15 residues.

The chain links TRBV7-8 to TRBJ2-1; 8 bases match TRBD2. Germline V gene sequence: CDR1 SGHVS, CDR2 FQNEAQ. Trimming removed 2 bases from V and 4 bases from J; junction bases left unmatched: 4. CDR3 length: 15 amino acids. The CDR3 DNA reads as TGTGCCAGCAGCTTATCCGGGGGGGGTTACAATGAGCAGTTCTTC. The encoded protein is CASSLSGGGYNEQFF.

The chain uses TRBV6-5 and TRBJ2-7, with a possible D match to TRBD2 (5 bases). The germline gives CDR1 MNHEY, CDR2 SVGAGI. The CDR3 spans 13 residues. The germline V and J ends were trimmed by 6 bases and 6 bases, with 15 bases remaining between them. The CDR3 sequence: CASSRGISGEQYF. The CDR3 bases are TGTGCCAGCAGCCGGGGTATATCGGGCGAGCAGTACTTC.

This clone was detected once. This chain connects TRBV29-1 to TRBJ1-2; a weak D match, TRBD1 (6 bases). The V gene lost 7 bases and the J gene lost 5 bases, with 14 bases spanning the gap. CDR1 SQVTM and CDR2 ANQGSEA come from the germline V gene. The CDR3 has 12 residues. The CDR3 here is CSAEGGVYGYTF. The CDR3, as DNA: TGCAGCGCAGAAGGGGGGGTGTATGGCTACACCTTC.

This clone was observed a few times. Other DNA sequences in the same sample also yield this CDR3. The V and J genes are TRBV9 and TRBJ2-5; D perhaps matches TRBD2 (6 bases). CDR1 and CDR2 from the germline V gene are SGDLS and YYNGEE. The CDR3 covers 11 residues. V was shortened by 4 bases and J by 5 bases, with 6 bases between the two germline ends. DNA of the CDR3: TGTGCCAGCAGCCGGGGGGAGACCCAGTACTTC. It encodes CASSRGETQYF.

This rearrangement joins TRBV9 to TRBJ2-5; 8 positions agree with TRBD1. The CDR3 is 16 residues long. CDR1 and CDR2 from the germline V gene are SGDLS and YYNGEE. Germline trimming cut 0 bases from V and 2 bases from J; bases unmatched to any gene: 6. This chain's CDR3 is CASSVGSGGLQETQYF. DNA for the CDR3: TGTGCCAGCAGCGTAGGGTCAGGGGGCTTACAAGAGACCCAGTACTTC.

The chain uses TRBV18 and TRBJ2-2; 7 bases are shared with TRBD1. The CDR3 runs to 14 residues. With V trimmed by 6 bases and J by 7 bases, 8 bases remained unmatched. The V gene's germline CDR1 is KGHSH and CDR2 LQKENI. CDR3 region: CASSQDRVIGELFF. The CDR3 region has the DNA TGTGCCAGCTCGCAAGACAGGGTTATCGGGGAGCTGTTTTTT.

The chain employs TRBV27 and TRBJ1-2, with 9 bases aligning to TRBD1. The CDR3 length is 15 residues. Germline V gene lookup returns CDR1 MNHEY and CDR2 SMNVEV (reference sequence). The junction had 13 bases not matched to a gene; V was cut back by 6 bases and J by 8 bases. The CDR3 sequence is CASREQLTGGRGYTF. DNA of the CDR3: TGTGCCAGCAGAGAACAGTTGACAGGGGGTAGAGGCTACACCTTC.

This clone was detected only a few times. The chain employs TRBV12-5 and TRBJ2-3, with unresolved D. In germline, CDR1 is LGHNT, CDR2 FRNRAP. The CDR3 is 14 amino acids. The ends were cut back, 1 base at V and 0 bases at J, with 5 bases in the middle. This chain's CDR3 is CASGLDMSTDTQYF. The CDR3 DNA follows: TGTGCTAGTGGTTTGGACATGAGCACAGATACGCAGTATTTT.

This clone was counted between two and nine times. The chain employs TRBV14 and TRBJ2-3; D may be TRBD1 (5 bases). In germline, CDR1 is SGHDN, CDR2 FVKESK. V dropped 4 bases and J dropped 6 bases, with 11 bases sitting between them. The CDR3 covers 13 residues. CDR3 region: CASSPPAGDTQYF. CDR3 nucleotide sequence: TGTGCCAGCAGCCCCCCGGCAGGGGATACGCAGTATTTT.

The chain recombines TRBV29-1 with TRBJ1-4; no reliable D call. CDR1 and CDR2 from the germline V gene are SQVTM and ANQGSEA. CDR3 length: 12 amino acids. Trimming cost V 3 bases and J 10 bases, with 12 bases left between them. The CDR3 region is CSVDPGLGKLFF. CDR3 coding DNA: TGCAGCGTTGATCCGGGGTTGGGAAAACTGTTTTTT.

This chain uses TRBV4-1 with TRBJ2-7; 9 bases agree with TRBD1. Germline lookup yields CDR1 MGHRA and CDR2 YSYEKL. This CDR3 has 16 residues. V shed 4 bases, J shed 2 bases, and the junction held 9 bases outside the gene matches. The CDR3 is CASSPSQGQGPYEQYF. The CDR3 bases are TGCGCCAGCAGCCCCTCCCAGGGACAGGGCCCCTACGAGCAGTACTTC.

J is TRBJ1-3 and V is TRBV24-1; no definite D call. V lost 3 bases and J 0 bases, leaving 5 bases between the germline ends. The CDR3 runs 14 residues. The germline V gene encodes CDR1 KGHDR and CDR2 SFDVKD. CDR3 DNA sequence: TGTGCCACCAGTGATAGCATCTCTGGAAACACCATATATTTT. Residues: CATSDSISGNTIYF.

The chain joins TRBV9 to TRBJ2-3, with D perhaps matching TRBD2 (5 bases). The V gene lost 3 bases and the J gene lost 2 bases, with 13 bases spanning the gap. The V gene's germline CDR1 is SGDLS and CDR2 YYNGEE. This CDR3 spans 15 amino acids. The DNA of the CDR3 is TGTGCCAGCAGCGCGCCGGGAACGACCACAGATACGCAGTATTTT. This encodes CASSAPGTTTDTQYF.

The count of this clone is one. This chain joins TRBV11-1 and TRBJ1-6; D uncertain. V lost 4 bases and J lost 8, with 9 bases in between. Germline V gene sequence: CDR1 SGHAT, CDR2 FQDESV (reference sequence). CDR3 length: 13 residues. CDR3 loop: CASSSREDSPLHF. Written as DNA, the CDR3 is TGTGCCAGCAGCTCGAGGGAGGATTCACCCCTCCACTTT.

In this sample, this clone turned up once. This chain uses TRBV5-5 with TRBJ1-5, with D perhaps TRBD1 (5 bases). CDR3 length: 16 residues. Looked up from germline, CDR1 is SGHKS and CDR2 is YYEKEE (reference sequence). Trimming removed 1 base from V and 2 bases from J, with 13 bases in between. This CDR3 reads CASSLSHRNGNQPQHF. The DNA for the CDR3 is TGTGCCAGCAGCTTGTCCCACAGGAATGGCAATCAGCCCCAGCATTTT. Full variable domain (outside the CDR3, taken from reference TRBV5-5 and TRBJ1-5): DAGVTQSPTHLIKTRGQQVTLRCSPISGHKSVSWYQQVLGQGPQFIFQYYEKEERGRGNFPDRFSARQFPNYSSELNVNALLLGDSALYLCASSLSHRNGNQPQHFGDGTRLSIL.

In this sample, this clone turned up a few times. V is TRBV19 and J is TRBJ1-4, with 7 bases fitting TRBD1. The CDR3 has 15 amino acids. The junction had 11 bases not matched to a gene; V was cut back by 6 bases and J by 7 bases. Germline values: CDR1 LNHDA, CDR2 SQIVND (reference sequence). The CDR3 DNA reads as TGTGCCAGTAGCCCAACAGGGGAGGTTGGTGAAAAACTGTTTTTT. This sequence encodes CASSPTGEVGEKLFF.

The chain uses TRBV9 and TRBJ2-7; 11 nucleotides align to TRBD1. Losses at the gene ends were 0 bases for V and 3 bases for J; bases not matched to a gene: 2. In germline, CDR1 is SGDLS, CDR2 YYNGEE. The CDR3 runs 15 residues. CDR3 in DNA: TGTGCCAGCAGCGTAGGGGACAGGGGGTACTACGAGCAGTACTTC. Its protein product is CASSVGDRGYYEQYF. Combining the CDR3 with reference TRBV9 and TRBJ2-7 gives the whole variable domain DSGVTQTPKHLITATGQRVTLRCSPRSGDLSVYWYQQSLDQGLQFLIQYYNGEERAKGNILERFSAQQFPDLHSELNLSSLELGDSALYFCASSVGDRGYYEQYFGPGTRLTVT.

This chain links TRBV6-1 with TRBJ1-1; D uncertain. CDR3 size: 17 residues. CDR1 MNHNS and CDR2 SASEGT come from the germline V gene. The V and J ends lost 3 bases and 11 bases respectively, with 28 bases between them. CDR3 coding DNA: TGTGCCAGCAGTGATTTCTCTGGCGAGGGAAAGGGTAGAGACGCTTTCTTT. Its protein product is CASSDFSGEGKGRDAFF.

V is TRBV30 and J is TRBJ1-5, with TRBD1 as a possible D gene (5 bases). Between the trimmed V and J ends, which lost 2 bases and 5 bases, there was a span of 13 bases. The CDR3 has 14 amino acids. Germline-derived CDR1 and CDR2 are GTSNPN and SVGIG (reference sequence). The CDR3 nucleotides are TGTGCCTGGAGTCCAGGGCAGGTCGATCAGCCCCAGCATTTT. Amino acid sequence: CAWSPGQVDQPQHF.

The chain joins TRBV7-2 to TRBJ2-5, with 12 nucleotides matching TRBD2. With V trimmed by 1 base and J by 5 bases, 8 bases remained unmatched. CDR1 is SGHTA and CDR2 is FQGNSA in the germline V gene. CDR3 length: 17 amino acids. This CDR3 is CASSLVSSGGARETQYF. CDR3 sequence (DNA): TGTGCCAGCAGCTTAGTGTCTAGCGGGGGGGCCAGGGAGACCCAGTACTTC.

The chain uses TRBV19 and TRBJ1-6, with D perhaps TRBD1 (5 bases). The length of the CDR3 is 14 residues. Germline CDR1 LNHDA, CDR2 SQIVND (reference sequence). V lost 5 bases and J lost 6, with 11 bases in between. The CDR3 coding sequence is TGTGCCAGTAGTCCCCAGGGTAGTAATTCACCCCTCCACTTT. It encodes CASSPQGSNSPLHF.

This chain links TRBV5-1 with TRBJ2-1; 10 bases are a match to TRBD2. This CDR3 is 15 amino acids long. Germline lookup yields CDR1 SGHRS and CDR2 YFSETQ. V lost 2 bases, J lost 7 bases, and 6 bases stayed unmatched. The CDR3 protein is CASSLGTSAVNEQFF. The DNA of the CDR3 is TGCGCCAGCAGCTTAGGGACTAGCGCTGTGAATGAGCAGTTCTTC.

The V and J genes are TRBV7-3 and TRBJ1-1; 10 bases line up with TRBD1. The germline CDR1 and CDR2 sequences are SGHTA and FQGTGA. The CDR3 runs to 17 residues. The J segment lost 5 bases and the V segment lost 2 bases, leaving 11 bases of the junction unmatched. CDR3 coding DNA: TGTGCCAGCAGCTTATACGGGACAGGGGCCTATCCGACTGAAGCTTTCTTT. Its translation: CASSLYGTGAYPTEAFF.

This clone was observed a single time. As DNA, the CDR3 is TGTGCTAGTGGGGCGGACAGGGGTGGGTACGAGCAGTACTTC. Amino acids: CASGADRGGYEQYF. The rearrangement uses TRBV12-5 and TRBJ2-7; 9 bases line up with TRBD1. This CDR3 spans 14 amino acids. V lost 6 bases and J lost 4; bases outside the gene matches: 7. CDR1 is LGHNT, CDR2 FRNRAP, per germline.

The V gene is TRBV2, the J gene TRBJ1-6, with 7 bases that match TRBD1. Germline assignment: CDR1 SNHLY and CDR2 FYNNEI. This CDR3 has 13 residues. The J segment lost 9 bases and the V segment lost 8 bases, leaving 7 bases of the junction unmatched. The CDR3 DNA is TGTGCCAGCGGCGACAGGGTTTTTTCACCCCTCCACTTT. This gives the protein CASGDRVFSPLHF.

J is TRBJ1-5 and V is TRBV19; TRBD1 matches 9 bases. The V gene's germline CDR1 is LNHDA and CDR2 SQIVND (reference sequence). The CDR3 is 18 amino acids. With V trimmed by 2 bases and J by 0 bases, 8 bases remained unmatched. The CDR3 loop is CASSISMGTGNSNQPQHF. CDR3 coding DNA: TGTGCCAGTAGTATATCAATGGGGACAGGGAATAGCAATCAGCCCCAGCATTTT.

This rearrangement joins TRBV11-2 to TRBJ1-1; 8 bases map to TRBD1. Germline V CDR1 and CDR2: SGHAT, FQNNGV. The V and J ends lost 1 base and 6 bases, in that order; junction bases with no gene match: 13. The CDR3 length is 17 residues. DNA of the CDR3: TGTGCCAGCAGCTTAGGAGTGGACAGGGCATTTCACGCTGAAGCTTTCTTT. Translation: CASSLGVDRAFHAEAFF.